This T cell receptor beta chain was sequenced during a study of regulatory T cells in long-lasting Graves disease. Study information: Antithyroid drugs had been taken by newly diagnosed Graves' patients for under 3 months.

V was pared by 5 bases and J by 7 bases, with 7 bases of the junction left unmatched. The CDR3 has 14 amino acids. CDR1 and CDR2 from the germline V gene are MDHEN and SYDVKM. Time point reported: newly diagnosed GD, antithyroid drugs for less than 3 months. With RNA extracted from PBMCs as input, the TCR library was made. In this sample, this clonotype turned up many times. No antigen is known for it. Sequencing libraries for TCR beta were prepared with iRepertoire HTBI primers and Arm-PCR of CDR3 regions. Each CDR3 protein gets one entry after TCRdb re-called the multiplex PCR reads with MiXCR. The table includes hundreds of thousands of distinct CDR3 sequences, around 15% detected once. Study-level results: Among the persistent patients, 2,741 public clonotypes were shared, more than the roughly 990 shared among new patients.

These data were also reused for a study on T cells in Graves' hyperthyroidism and ophthalmopathy. This second report adds: The model identified upcoming ophthalmopathy a median 6.5 months ahead of onset.

The sample was peripheral blood mononuclear cells (PBMCs), taken at new diagnosis, from a patient treated with antithyroid drugs. J is TRBJ2-3 and V is TRBV28, with 9 bases fitting TRBD1. This receptor was obtained from a man in his forties with Graves disease. CDR3 residues: CASSSMDRGHTQYF. In DNA, the CDR3 is TGTGCCAGCAGTAGCATGGACAGGGGACATACGCAGTATTTT.